This TCR beta chain was captured in a study of T cell responses to AZD1222 COVID-19 vaccine. Assay: immunoSEQ multiplex PCR; the TCRdb copy retains only in-frame clones and omits some. Of tens of thousands of clones in the sample, more than 70% are singletons; the top ten hold 5.8%. A single count supports this clone. The CDR3 is 13 amino acids. Germline assignment: CDR1 SGHDT and CDR2 YYEEEE. Trimming removed 4 bases at V and 7 bases at J, with 14 bases between. The TCR sequence derives from an adult in good health. The J gene is TRBJ1-1, the V gene TRBV5-6; the D gene is possibly TRBD1 (5 bases). Sample: peripheral blood, taken on day 0 of AZD1222 vaccination. The CDR3 loop is CASSGSGPNEAFF. The DNA for the CDR3 is TGTGCCAGCAGCGGATCGGGGCCAAATGAAGCTTTCTTT.